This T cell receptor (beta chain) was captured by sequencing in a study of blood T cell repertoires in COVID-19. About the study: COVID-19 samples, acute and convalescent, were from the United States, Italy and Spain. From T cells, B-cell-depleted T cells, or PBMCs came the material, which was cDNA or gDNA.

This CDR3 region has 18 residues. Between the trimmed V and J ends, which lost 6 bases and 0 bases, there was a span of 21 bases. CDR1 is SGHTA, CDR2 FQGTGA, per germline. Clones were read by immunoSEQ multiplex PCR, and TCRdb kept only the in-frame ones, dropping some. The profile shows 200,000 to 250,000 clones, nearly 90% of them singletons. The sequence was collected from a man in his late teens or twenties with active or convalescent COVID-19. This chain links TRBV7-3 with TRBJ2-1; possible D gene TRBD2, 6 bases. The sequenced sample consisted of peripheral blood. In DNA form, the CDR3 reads TGTGCCAGCAGTCGTCTCAGCGGGCCCTCTTTCTCCTACAATGAGCAGTTCTTC. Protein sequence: CASSRLSGPSFSYNEQFF. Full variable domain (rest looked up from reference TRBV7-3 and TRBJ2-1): GAGVSQTPSNKVTEKGKYVELRCDPISGHTALYWYRQSLGQGPEFLIYFQGTGAADDSGLPNDRFFAVRPEGSVSTLKIQRTERGDSAVYLCASSRLSGPSFSYNEQFFGPGTRLTVL.